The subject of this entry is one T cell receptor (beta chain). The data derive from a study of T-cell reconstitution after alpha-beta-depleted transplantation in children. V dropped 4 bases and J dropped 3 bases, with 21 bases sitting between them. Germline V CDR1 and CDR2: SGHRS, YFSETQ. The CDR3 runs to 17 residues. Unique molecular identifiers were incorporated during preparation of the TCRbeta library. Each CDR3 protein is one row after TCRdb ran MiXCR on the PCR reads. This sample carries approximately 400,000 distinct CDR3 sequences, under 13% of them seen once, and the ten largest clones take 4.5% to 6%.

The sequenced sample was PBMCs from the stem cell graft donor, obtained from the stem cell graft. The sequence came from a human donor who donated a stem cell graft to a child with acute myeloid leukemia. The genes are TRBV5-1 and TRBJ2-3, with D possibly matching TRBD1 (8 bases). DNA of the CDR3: TGCGCCAGCAGCAGGGGCGCGACAGGGGAGGGAACAGATACGCAGTATTTT. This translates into CASSRGATGEGTDTQYF.